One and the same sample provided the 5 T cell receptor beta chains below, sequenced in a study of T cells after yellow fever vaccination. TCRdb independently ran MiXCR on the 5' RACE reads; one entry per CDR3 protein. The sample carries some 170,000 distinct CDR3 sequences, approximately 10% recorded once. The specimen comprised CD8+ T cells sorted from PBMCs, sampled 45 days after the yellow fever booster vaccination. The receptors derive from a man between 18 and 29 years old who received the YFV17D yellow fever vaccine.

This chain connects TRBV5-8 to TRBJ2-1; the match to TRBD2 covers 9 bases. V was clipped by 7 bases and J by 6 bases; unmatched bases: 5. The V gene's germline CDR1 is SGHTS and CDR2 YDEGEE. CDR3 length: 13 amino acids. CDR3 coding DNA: TGTGCCAGCGGACTAGCGACGCCCAATGAGCAGTTCTTC. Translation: CASGLATPNEQFF.

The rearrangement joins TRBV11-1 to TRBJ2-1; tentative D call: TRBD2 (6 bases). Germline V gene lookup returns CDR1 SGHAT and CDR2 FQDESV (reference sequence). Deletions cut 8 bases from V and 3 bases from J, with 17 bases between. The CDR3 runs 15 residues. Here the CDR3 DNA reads TGTGCCAGCTCGACCGGTGGAGGGTTCTACAATGAGCAGTTCTTC. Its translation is CASSTGGGFYNEQFF. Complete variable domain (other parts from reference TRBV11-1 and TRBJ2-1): EAEVAQSPRYKITEKSQAVAFWCDPISGHATLYWYRQILGQGPELLVQFQDESVVDDSQLPKDRFSAERLKGVDSTLKIQPAELGDSAMYLCASSTGGGFYNEQFFGPGTRLTVL.

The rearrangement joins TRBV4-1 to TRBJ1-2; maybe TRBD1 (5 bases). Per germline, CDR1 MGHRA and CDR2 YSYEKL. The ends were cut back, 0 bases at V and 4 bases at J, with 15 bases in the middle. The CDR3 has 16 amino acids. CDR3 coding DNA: TGCGCCAGCAGCCAAGAGATGGGCAGGGAGGTCTATGGCTACACCTTC. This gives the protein CASSQEMGREVYGYTF.

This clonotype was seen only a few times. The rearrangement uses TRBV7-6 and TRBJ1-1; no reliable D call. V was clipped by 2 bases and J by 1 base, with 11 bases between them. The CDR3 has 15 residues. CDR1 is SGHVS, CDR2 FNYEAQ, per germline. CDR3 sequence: CASSLLGSRNTEAFF. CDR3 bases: TGTGCCAGCAGCTTACTGGGTTCAAGGAACACTGAAGCTTTCTTT.

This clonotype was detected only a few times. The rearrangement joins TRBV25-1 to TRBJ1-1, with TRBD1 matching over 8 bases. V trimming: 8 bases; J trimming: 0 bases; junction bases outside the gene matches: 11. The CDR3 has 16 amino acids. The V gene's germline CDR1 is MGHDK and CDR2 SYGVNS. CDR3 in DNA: TGTGCCAGCGGCGGACAGGGTCTGAAGGTGAACACTGAAGCTTTCTTT. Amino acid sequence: CASGGQGLKVNTEAFF.